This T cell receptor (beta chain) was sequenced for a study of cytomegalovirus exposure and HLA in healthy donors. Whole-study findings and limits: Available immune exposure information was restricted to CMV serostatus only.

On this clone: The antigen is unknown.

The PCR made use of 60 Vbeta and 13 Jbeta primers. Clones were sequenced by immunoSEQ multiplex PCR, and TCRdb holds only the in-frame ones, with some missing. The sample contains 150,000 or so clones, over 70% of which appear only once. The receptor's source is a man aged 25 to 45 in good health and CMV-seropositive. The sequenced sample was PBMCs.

The CDR3, as DNA: TGCGCCAGCAGTCCTCAGGGGGTGAGGTGCGAGCAGTACTTC. It encodes CASSPQGVRCEQYF. The V call is TRBV23-1, the J call TRBJ2-7, with 7 positions matching TRBD1. TRBV23-1 is an ORF for which the function is uncertain. This CDR3 comprises 14 residues. With 4 bases clipped from V and 6 bases from J, the junction kept 9 bases outside the gene matches.